The rows below give T cell receptor beta chains drawn from one sample of a study of beta chain features in type 1 diabetes. Using immunoSEQ multiplex PCR, the repertoire was profiled, and TCRdb retains in-frame clones only, with some absent. The profile shows 310,000 or so clones, over 7% of them singletons. The specimen sequenced was central memory CD4+ T cells from blood. All receptors come from a man aged 30 to 45 with type 1 diabetes. The CDR3 runs from the conserved cysteine through the conserved F or W. The D gene is left open where the match is weak. The size of a clone is reported for some rows only, either as once, few or many, or as a class for expanded clones.

>TRBV19|few|TRBJ2-1|.
TGTGCCAGTAACCACCGGGGCAGCTCCTACAATGAGCAGTTCTTC
CASNHRGSSYNEQFF
>TRBV9|.|TRBJ2-3|TRBD1
TGTGCCAGCAGCTTCCGGACAGGGGACTACACAGATACGCAGTATTTT
CASSFRTGDYTDTQYF
>TRBV13|.|TRBJ2-3|TRBD2
TGTGCCAGCAGCACTAGCGGCACAGATACGCAGTATTTT
CASSTSGTDTQYF
>TRBV18|few|TRBJ2-2|.
TGTGCCAGCTCATCTCCTGGGTACACCGGGGAGCTGTTTTTT
CASSSPGYTGELFF
>TRBV7-2|few|TRBJ2-5|.
TGTGCCAGCAGCCGGGGGTACCAACAAGAGACCCAGTACTTC
CASSRGYQQETQYF
>TRBV2|.|TRBJ2-4|.
TGTGCCAGCAGTGTTTCGGACATTCAGTACTTC
CASSVSDIQYF
>TRBV27|few|TRBJ2-1|.
TGTGCCAGCAGTCTTATAGGGGGGCCCAATGAGCAGTTCTTC
CASSLIGGPNEQFF
>TRBV6-6|.|TRBJ2-6|.
TGTGCCAGCAGCCCAAGCCTCTCTGGGGCCAACGTCCTGACTTTC
CASSPSLSGANVLTF
>TRBV7-2|few|TRBJ2-2|.
TGTGCCAGCAGCTTGCAGGGCGCAACGAACACCGGGGAGCTGTTTTTT
CASSLQGATNTGELFF
>TRBV5-1|.|TRBJ2-7|.
TGCGCCAGCAGGGGCTCCTACGAGCAGTACTTC
CASRGSYEQYF
>TRBV10-3|.|TRBJ1-2|.
TGTGCCATCCATTCGGGGGACCTATATGGCTACACCTTC
CAIHSGDLYGYTF
>TRBV29-1|few|TRBJ1-2|.
TGCAGCGTTGAAGCCACAGGTTGGAATGGCTACACCTTC
CSVEATGWNGYTF
>TRBV5-4|few|TRBJ2-3|TRBD1
TGTGCCAGCAGCTTACAGGGGCACAGCACAGATACGCAGTATTTT
CASSLQGHSTDTQYF
>TRBV18|.|TRBJ2-3|TRBD1
TGTGCCAGCTCAAAGGGGGCGCAAGAGTCAGATACGCAGTATTTT
CASSKGAQESDTQYF
>TRBV5-1|.|TRBJ1-4|TRBD1
TGCGCCAGCAGCCCGGGACAGGGAACGAGAGGAGAAAAACTGTTTTTT
CASSPGQGTRGEKLFF
>TRBV14|few|TRBJ2-3|.
TGTGCCAGCAGCCAAGGGCAGTTCACAGATACGCAGTATTTT
CASSQGQFTDTQYF
>TRBV10-3|few|TRBJ2-7|.
TGTGCCATCAGTGACAGGGAGAACAACGAGCAGTACTTC
CAISDRENNEQYF
>TRBV4-3|many|TRBJ2-3|TRBD2
TGCGCCAGCAGCCACGGGGGGGCCAAGACAGATACGCAGTATTTT
CASSHGGAKTDTQYF
>TRBV7-2|.|TRBJ2-7|.
TGTGCCAGCAGCCCGCCCTCCTACGAGCAGTACTTC
CASSPPSYEQYF
>TRBV5-1|.|TRBJ1-5|.
TGCGCCAGCAGCTTGGGATCGGGCAATCAGCCCCAGCATTTT
CASSLGSGNQPQHF
>TRBV5-6|.|TRBJ1-3|.
TGTGCCAGCAGCTTTAGGGGAAGGGACTCTGGAAACACCATATATTTT
CASSFRGRDSGNTIYF
>TRBV28|few|TRBJ1-2|.
TGTGCCAGCAGTTTTACCACCCGAACCTATGGCTACACCTTC
CASSFTTRTYGYTF
>TRBV7-2|.|TRBJ1-4|.
TGTGCCAGCAGCCAGGCCCCTAATGAAAAACTGTTTTTT
CASSQAPNEKLFF
>TRBV30|few|TRBJ2-2|.
TGTGCCTGGACCCGGACTGTCACCGGGGAGCTGTTTTTT
CAWTRTVTGELFF
>TRBV7-2|.|TRBJ2-3|TRBD1
TGTGCCAGCAGCTTAGAGGGGGCCGTATGGGATACGCAGTATTTT
CASSLEGAVWDTQYF
>TRBV6-6|.|TRBJ2-3|.
TGTGCCAGCAGTCGTGAGCGTACGCAGTATTTT
CASSRERTQYF
>TRBV2|.|TRBJ2-5|.
TGTGCCAGCACCTTTCCGGGGTCCCAAGAGACCCAGTACTTC
CASTFPGSQETQYF
>TRBV29-1|many|TRBJ2-5|.
TGCAGCATCGGCCGGGACAATGGAGAGACCCAGTACTTC
CSIGRDNGETQYF
>TRBV19|.|TRBJ1-2|.
TGTGCCAGTAGTCCCAAAGGCACAGGCACCTATGGCTACACCTTC
CASSPKGTGTYGYTF
>TRBV4-3|.|TRBJ2-7|.
TGCGCCAGCAGCCAAGGTCCCATAACCTACGAGCAGTACTTC
CASSQGPITYEQYF
>TRBV30|.|TRBJ1-2|TRBD1
TGTGCCTGGTGGACAGGCTATGGCTACACCTTC
CAWWTGYGYTF
>TRBV30|.|TRBJ1-6|TRBD1
TGTGCCTGGAGCGTAGGACAGGCCAGTAATTCACCCCTCCACTTT
CAWSVGQASNSPLHF
>TRBV30|few|TRBJ2-6|.
TGTGCCTGGAGTTCTGATGCCTGGGCCAACGTCCTGACTTTC
CAWSSDAWANVLTF
>TRBV2|few|TRBJ2-2|.
TGTGCCAGCAGTCACGAACAGGGCCACGGGGAGCTGTTTTTT
CASSHEQGHGELFF
>TRBV25-1|.|TRBJ2-7|.
TGTGCCAGCAGCAGGCTTTTTTCCTACGAGCAGTACTTC
CASSRLFSYEQYF
>TRBV6-1|many|TRBJ2-1|TRBD2
TGTGCCGGTCGGGGGGTGGATGAGCAGTTCTTC
CAGRGVDEQFF
>TRBV5-1|few|TRBJ2-1|TRBD2
TGCGCCAGCAGCTTGTTGCCTAGCGGGGGTCTCTCCTACAATGAGCAGTTCTTC
CASSLLPSGGLSYNEQFF
>TRBV28|.|TRBJ1-5|.
TGTGCCAGCAGCACAGCGCTTCAGCCCCAGCATTTT
CASSTALQPQHF
>TRBV7-2|.|TRBJ2-3|.
TGTGCCAGCAGCCTTGTCGGACGCACAGATACGCAGTATTTT
CASSLVGRTDTQYF
>TRBV28|few|TRBJ1-1|.
TGTGCCAGCAGTCCCCCTAATCGGGGTGAAGCTTTCTTT
CASSPPNRGEAFF
>TRBV5-1|many|TRBJ1-6|.
TGCGCCAGCGGCGAGGGGAGAGGAGCACCCCTCCACTTT
CASGEGRGAPLHF
>TRBV29-1|medium-sized|TRBJ2-3|.
TGCAGCGTTGAAAAGGGGGATGGCACAGATACGCAGTATTTT
CSVEKGDGTDTQYF
>TRBV29-1|.|TRBJ2-2|.
TGCAGCGTTGGGGATTTCCGAAACACCGGGGAGCTGTTTTTT
CSVGDFRNTGELFF
>TRBV28|.|TRBJ1-4|TRBD1
TGTGCCAGCAGTTTGGGGGGACAGGACCTCGCAAAACTGTTTTTT
CASSLGGQDLAKLFF
>TRBV2|.|TRBJ1-5|.
TGTGCCAGCAGTGAACAGGGGTTCAATCAGCCCCAGCATTTT
CASSEQGFNQPQHF
>TRBV28|few|TRBJ2-1|.
TGTGCCAGCATTCGGAACAATGAGCAGTTCTTC
CASIRNNEQFF
>TRBV6-1|many|TRBJ2-7|.
TGTGCCAGCAGTGAAACGGCGGACAGAACCTACGAGCAGTACTTC
CASSETADRTYEQYF
>TRBV7-2|few|TRBJ2-5|TRBD2
TGTGCCAGCAGCTTAGTAGGTAGCGGGGGAGAGACCCAGTACTTC
CASSLVGSGGETQYF
>TRBV6-6|few|TRBJ2-3|.
TGTGCCAGTAGGCACCGGGGTCGTAGCACAGATACGCAGTATTTT
CASRHRGRSTDTQYF
>TRBV18|.|TRBJ1-3|.
TGTGCCAGCTCACCTAAAGACACCTCTGGAAACACCATATATTTT
CASSPKDTSGNTIYF
>TRBV27|.|TRBJ1-4|.
TGTGCCAGCAGTTTACGGGGGGGCAACCGGTGGACTAATGAAAAACTGTTTTTT
CASSLRGGNRWTNEKLFF
>TRBV5-1|.|TRBJ1-6|TRBD1
TGCGCCAGCAGCTTAAGAGGGGGCGGACAGTATTCACCCCTCCACTTT
CASSLRGGGQYSPLHF
>TRBV25-1|few|TRBJ1-6|.
TGTGCCAGCAGTGCTAAATCAAATTCACCCCTCCACTTT
CASSAKSNSPLHF